The entry below describes one T cell receptor (beta chain). This sample is part of a study of blood T cell repertoires in COVID-19. Study-wide background: T cells, B-cell-depleted T cells, or PBMCs supplied cDNA or gDNA.

Under the authors' procedure: Estimates of nucleated cell counts were drawn from the amplification of reference gene primers. Some clones are missing from TCRdb's copy, which holds only in-frame ones; the method was immunoSEQ multiplex PCR. That table is the source of V, J and clone size, and D and trimming were worked out from the DNA. The sample holds 200,000 or so clones, about nine tenths seen once. All enrollees were roughly 18 to 90 years old and from approximately 25 US areas. Cohorts were determined from participant-reported clinical history. The V gene end was trimmed by 7 bases and the J gene end by 2 bases; junction bases not matched to a gene: 4. The germline CDR1 and CDR2 sequences are SGHRS and YFSETQ. CDR3 size: 14 residues.

Source material: PBMCs or T cells enriched from blood (not recorded which). The TCR originated in a young man in a cohort exposed to, infected with or recovered from COVID-19 (not recorded which). This chain uses TRBV5-1 with TRBJ2-3, with 10 nucleotides matching TRBD2. The CDR3 region is CASRTSGSTDTQYF. CDR3 in DNA: TGCGCCAGCCGGACTAGCGGCTCCACAGATACGCAGTATTTT. The whole variable domain, filled in from reference TRBV5-1 and TRBJ2-3, reads KAGVTQTPRYLIKTRGQQVTLSCSPISGHRSVSWYQQTPGQGLQFLFEYFSETQRNKGNFPGRFSGRQFSNSRSEMNVSTLELGDSALYLCASRTSGSTDTQYFGPGTRLTVL.